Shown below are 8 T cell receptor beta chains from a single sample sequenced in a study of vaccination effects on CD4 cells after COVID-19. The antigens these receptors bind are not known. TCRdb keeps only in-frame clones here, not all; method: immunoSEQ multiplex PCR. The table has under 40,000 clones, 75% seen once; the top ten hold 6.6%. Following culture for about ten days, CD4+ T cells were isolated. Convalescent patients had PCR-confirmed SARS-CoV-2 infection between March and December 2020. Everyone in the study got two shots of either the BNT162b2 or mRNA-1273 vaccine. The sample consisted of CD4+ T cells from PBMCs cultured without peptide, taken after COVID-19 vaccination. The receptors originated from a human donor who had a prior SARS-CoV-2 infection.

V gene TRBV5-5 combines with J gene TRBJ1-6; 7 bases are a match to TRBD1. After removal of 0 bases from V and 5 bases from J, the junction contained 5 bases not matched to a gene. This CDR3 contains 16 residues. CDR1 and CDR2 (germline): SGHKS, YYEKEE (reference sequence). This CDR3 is CASSLVQGGNNSPLHF. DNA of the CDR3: TGTGCCAGCAGCTTGGTGCAGGGGGGGAATAATTCACCCCTCCACTTT.

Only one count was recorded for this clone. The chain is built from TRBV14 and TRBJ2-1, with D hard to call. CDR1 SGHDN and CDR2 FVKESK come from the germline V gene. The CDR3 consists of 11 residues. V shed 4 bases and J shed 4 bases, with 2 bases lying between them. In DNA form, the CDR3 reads TGTGCCAGCAGCCCTTACAATGAGCAGTTCTTC. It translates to CASSPYNEQFF.

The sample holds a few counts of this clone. CDR3 loop: CASSNNGQGSQETQYF. CDR3 bases: TGCGCCAGCAGCAACAACGGACAGGGGAGCCAAGAGACCCAGTACTTC. The V call is TRBV5-1, the J call TRBJ2-5; 9 bases are a match to TRBD1. The CDR3 runs 16 residues. V gave up 4 bases and J gave up 1 base; unmatched junction bases: 8. Germline values: CDR1 SGHRS, CDR2 YFSETQ.

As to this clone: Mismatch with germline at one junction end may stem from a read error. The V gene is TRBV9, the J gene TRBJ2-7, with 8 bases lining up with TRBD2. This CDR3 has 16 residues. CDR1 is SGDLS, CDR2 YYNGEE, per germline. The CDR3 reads CASSARAGEPTNDQYF. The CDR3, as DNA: TGTGCCAGCAGCGCAAGAGCGGGAGAGCCCACAAACGATCAGTACTTC.

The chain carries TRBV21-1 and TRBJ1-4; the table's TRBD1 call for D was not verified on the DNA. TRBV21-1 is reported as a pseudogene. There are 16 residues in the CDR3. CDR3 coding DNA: TGTGCCAGCAGCTCCGTAGGGGATTTTTTGGAGGAAAAACTGTTTTTT. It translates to CASSSVGDFLEEKLFF.

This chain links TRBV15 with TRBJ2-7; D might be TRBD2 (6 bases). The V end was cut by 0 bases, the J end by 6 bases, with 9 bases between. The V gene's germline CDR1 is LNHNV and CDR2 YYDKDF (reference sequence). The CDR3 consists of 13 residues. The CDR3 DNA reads TGTGCCACCAGCAGAGACGGGGGTGGCGAGCAGTACTTC. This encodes CATSRDGGGEQYF.

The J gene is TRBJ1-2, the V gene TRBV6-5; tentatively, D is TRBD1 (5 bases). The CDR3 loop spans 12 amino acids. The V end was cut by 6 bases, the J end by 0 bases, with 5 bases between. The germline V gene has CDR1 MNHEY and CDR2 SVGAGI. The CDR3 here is CASRQANYGYTF. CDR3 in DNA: TGTGCCAGCAGACAGGCTAACTATGGCTACACCTTC.

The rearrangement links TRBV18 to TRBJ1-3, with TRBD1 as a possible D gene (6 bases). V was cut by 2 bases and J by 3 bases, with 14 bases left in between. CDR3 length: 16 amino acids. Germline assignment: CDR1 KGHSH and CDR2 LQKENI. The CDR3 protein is CASSPSRGRFGNTIYF. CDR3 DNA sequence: TGTGCCAGCTCACCATCTCGGGGGCGGTTTGGAAACACCATATATTTT.